This entry describes one T cell receptor (beta chain). This sample stems from a study of blood T cell repertoires in COVID-19. Study in general: There were acute and convalescent COVID-19 samples, and they came from the United States, Italy and Spain. From T cells, B-cell-depleted T cells, or PBMCs came the material, which was cDNA or gDNA.

The CDR3 loop spans 15 amino acids. The V gene end was trimmed by 2 bases and the J gene end by 2 bases; junction bases not matched to a gene: 5. Germline V gives CDR1 SEHNR, CDR2 FQNEAQ (reference sequence). As handled by the study authors: Amplification with reference gene primers provided the estimates of nucleated cell counts. The data were produced by immunoSEQ multiplex PCR, yet TCRdb's version contains in-frame clones alone and is incomplete. The V and J calls and clone size come from that table; D and trimming were worked out from the DNA. The profile shows about 34,000 clones, nearly 95% of them singletons.

The clonotype was recovered from a human donor in a cohort sampled during active COVID-19. The sample taken for sequencing was peripheral blood. The rearrangement uses TRBV7-9 and TRBJ1-2, with TRBD1 matching 7 bases. CDR3 bases: TGTGCCAGCAGCTTAATTACGACAGGGAACTATGGCTACACCTTC. Residues: CASSLITTGNYGYTF.